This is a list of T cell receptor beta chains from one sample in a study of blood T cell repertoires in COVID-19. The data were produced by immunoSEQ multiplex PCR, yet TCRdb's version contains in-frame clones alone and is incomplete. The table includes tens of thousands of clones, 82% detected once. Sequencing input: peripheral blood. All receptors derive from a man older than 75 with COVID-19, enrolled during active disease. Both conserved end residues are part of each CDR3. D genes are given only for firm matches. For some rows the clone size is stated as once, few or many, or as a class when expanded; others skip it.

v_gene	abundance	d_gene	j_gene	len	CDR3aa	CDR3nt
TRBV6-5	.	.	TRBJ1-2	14	CASSKSQVNYGYTF	TGTGCCAGCAGTAAATCACAGGTTAACTATGGCTACACCTTC
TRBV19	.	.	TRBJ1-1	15	CASSIIGGAATEAFF	TGTGCCAGTAGTATCATTGGGGGGGCTGCGACTGAAGCTTTCTTT
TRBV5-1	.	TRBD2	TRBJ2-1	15	CASSLEASGYNEQFF	TGCGCCAGCAGCTTGGAGGCTAGCGGATACAATGAGCAGTTCTTC
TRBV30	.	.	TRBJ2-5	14	CAWASGPAQETQYF	TGTGCCTGGGCAAGTGGGCCGGCTCAAGAGACCCAGTACTTC
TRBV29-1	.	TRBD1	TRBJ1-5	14	CSVQQGAGNQPQHF	TGCAGCGTACAACAGGGGGCGGGCAATCAGCCCCAGCATTTT
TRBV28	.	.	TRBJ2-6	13	CASSRRGANVLTF	TGTGCCAGCAGCCGCAGGGGGGCCAACGTCCTGACTTTC
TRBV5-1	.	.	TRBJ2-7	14	CASSTPGDTYEQYF	TGCGCCAGCAGCACTCCGGGAGACACCTACGAGCAGTACTTC
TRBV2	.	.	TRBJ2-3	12	CATSPSTDTQYF	TGTGCCACTAGTCCTAGCACAGATACGCAGTATTTT
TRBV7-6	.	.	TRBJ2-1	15	CASSLEGVVRNEQFF	TGTGCCAGCAGCTTAGAGGGGGTCGTCCGCAATGAGCAGTTCTTC
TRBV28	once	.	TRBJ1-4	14	CASSPQGREEKLFF	TGTGCCAGCAGTCCACAGGGAAGAGAAGAAAAACTGTTTTTT
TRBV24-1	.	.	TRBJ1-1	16	CATSPGGDPMNTEAFF	TGTGCCACCAGTCCGGGGGGAGATCCAATGAACACTGAAGCTTTCTTT
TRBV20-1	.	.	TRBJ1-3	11	CSASLTGTIYF	TGCAGTGCTAGTCTCACGGGCACCATATATTTT
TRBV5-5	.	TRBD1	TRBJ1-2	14	CASSSDRDSWGYTF	TGTGCCAGCAGCTCGGACAGGGACTCATGGGGCTACACCTTC
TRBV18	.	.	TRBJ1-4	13	CASSQVEGEKLFF	TGTGCCAGCTCACAAGTGGAGGGGGAAAAACTGTTTTTT
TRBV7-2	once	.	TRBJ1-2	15	CASSPSQVVGDGYTF	TGTGCCAGCAGCCCATCACAGGTCGTGGGTGATGGCTACACCTTC
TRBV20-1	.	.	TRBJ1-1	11	CRVGRELIAFF	TGCAGGGTGGGCAGGGAACTAATTGCTTTCTTT
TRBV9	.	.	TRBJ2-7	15	CASSVGQAGRGEQYF	TGTGCCAGCAGCGTAGGGCAGGCAGGCCGGGGGGAGCAGTACTTC
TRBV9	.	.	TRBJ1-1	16	CASSVGGSALNTEAFF	TGTGCCAGCAGCGTAGGTGGCTCCGCCTTGAACACTGAAGCTTTCTTT
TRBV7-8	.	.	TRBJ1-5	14	CASSNEQAYQPQHF	TGTGCCAGCAGCAACGAGCAGGCTTATCAGCCCCAGCATTTT
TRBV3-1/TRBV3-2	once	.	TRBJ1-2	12	CASHPGDYGYTF	TGTGCCAGCCACCCGGGAGACTATGGCTACACCTTC
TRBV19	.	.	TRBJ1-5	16	CASSPGHRISNQPQHF	TGTGCCAGTAGCCCGGGACACCGGATTAGCAATCAGCCCCAGCATTTT
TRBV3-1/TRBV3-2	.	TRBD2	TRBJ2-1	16	CASSQRGLAGPNEQFF	TGTGCCAGCAGCCAACGTGGACTAGCGGGACCCAATGAGCAGTTCTTC
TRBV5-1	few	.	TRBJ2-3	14	CASRSEAHTDTQYF	TGCGCCAGCAGGTCAGAGGCACACACAGATACGCAGTATTTT
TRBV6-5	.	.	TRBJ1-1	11	CASRRNTEAFF	TGTGCCAGCAGGCGGAACACTGAAGCTTTCTTT
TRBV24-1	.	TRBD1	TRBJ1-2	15	CATSDKQGVGYGYTF	TGTGCCACCAGTGATAAACAGGGGGTTGGCTATGGCTACACCTTC
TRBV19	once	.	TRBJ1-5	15	CASSILGDSNQPQHF	TGTGCCAGTAGTATACTAGGGGATAGCAATCAGCCCCAGCATTTT
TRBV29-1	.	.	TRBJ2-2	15	CSVTSGGPNTGELFF	TGCAGCGTCACCTCCGGGGGGCCGAACACCGGGGAGCTGTTTTTT
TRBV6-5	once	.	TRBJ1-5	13	CASSLDWDQPQHF	TGTGCCAGCAGCTTGGACTGGGATCAGCCCCAGCATTTT
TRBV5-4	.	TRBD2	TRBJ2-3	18	CASSLDGLAGKRADTQYF	TGTGCCAGCAGCTTGGACGGACTAGCGGGAAAACGCGCAGATACGCAGTATTTT
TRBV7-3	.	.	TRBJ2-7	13	CASSLGQDYEQYF	TGTGCCAGCAGCTTGGGACAAGACTACGAGCAGTACTTC
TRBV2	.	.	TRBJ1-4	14	CASSPQGTNEKLFF	TGTGCCAGCAGTCCACAGGGAACTAATGAAAAACTGTTTTTT
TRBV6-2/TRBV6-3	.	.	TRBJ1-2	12	CASSLQIYGYTF	TGTGCCAGCAGTTTGCAGATCTATGGCTACACCTTC
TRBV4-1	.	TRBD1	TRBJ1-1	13	CASSQDRDREAFF	TGCGCCAGCAGCCAAGATCGGGACAGGGAAGCTTTCTTT
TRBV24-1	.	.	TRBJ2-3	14	CATSDSGRADTQYF	TGTGCCACCAGTGATTCCGGTCGCGCAGATACGCAGTATTTT
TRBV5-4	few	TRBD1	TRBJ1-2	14	CASSLGQGAPGYTF	TGTGCCAGCAGCTTGGGACAGGGGGCGCCTGGCTACACCTTC
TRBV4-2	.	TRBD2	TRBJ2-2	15	CASSIAGPNTGELFF	TGTGCCAGCAGCATAGCGGGACCGAACACCGGGGAGCTGTTTTTT
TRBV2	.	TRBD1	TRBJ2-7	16	CASSEKGGQGAREQYF	TGTGCCAGCAGTGAGAAAGGGGGGCAGGGGGCGCGAGAGCAGTACTTC
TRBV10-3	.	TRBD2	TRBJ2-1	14	CAIRGAGGPNEQFF	TGTGCCATCAGAGGGGCGGGAGGGCCTAATGAGCAGTTCTTC
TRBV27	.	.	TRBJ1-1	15	CASSSISVANTEAFF	TGTGCCAGCAGTTCCATAAGTGTAGCGAACACTGAAGCTTTCTTT
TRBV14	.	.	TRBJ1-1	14	CASSHFGGWTEAFF	TGTGCCAGCAGCCACTTTGGGGGGTGGACTGAAGCTTTCTTT
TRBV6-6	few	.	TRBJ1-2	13	CASSYVDSYGYTF	TGTGCCAGCAGTTACGTCGACAGTTATGGCTACACCTTC
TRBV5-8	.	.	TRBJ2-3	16	CASSSRRASSTDTQYF	TGTGCCAGCAGCTCTCGGAGGGCCTCAAGCACAGATACGCAGTATTTT
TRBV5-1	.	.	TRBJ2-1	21	CASSLGLRTGSKGELGHEQFF	TGCGCCAGCAGCTTGGGACTCAGGACGGGGTCCAAGGGGGAGTTAGGCCATGAGCAGTTCTTC
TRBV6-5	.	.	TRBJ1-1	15	CASSYSGGPGIEAFF	TGTGCCAGCAGTTACTCGGGGGGGCCGGGGATTGAAGCTTTCTTT
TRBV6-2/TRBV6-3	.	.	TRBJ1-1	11	CASSYSREAFF	TGTGCCAGCAGTTACAGCAGGGAAGCTTTCTTT
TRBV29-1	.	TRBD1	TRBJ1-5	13	CSVGNQGGQPQHF	TGCAGCGTTGGAAATCAGGGGGGTCAGCCCCAGCATTTT
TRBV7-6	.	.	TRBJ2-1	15	CASSFKPSSYNEQFF	TGTGCCAGCAGCTTCAAGCCGAGCTCCTACAATGAGCAGTTCTTC
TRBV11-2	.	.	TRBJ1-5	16	CASSLRVTTSNQPQHF	TGTGCCAGCAGCTTACGGGTCACGACTTCAAATCAGCCCCAGCATTTT
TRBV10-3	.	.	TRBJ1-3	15	CAIGGTADSGNTIYF	TGTGCCATCGGGGGGACTGCTGACTCTGGAAACACCATATATTTT
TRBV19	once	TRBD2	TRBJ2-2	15	CASTFTSGNTGELFF	TGTGCCAGTACCTTCACTAGCGGGAACACCGGGGAGCTGTTTTTT
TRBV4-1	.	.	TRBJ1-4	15	CASSQEGAQREKLFF	TGCGCCAGCAGCCAAGAAGGGGCCCAGAGGGAAAAACTGTTTTTT
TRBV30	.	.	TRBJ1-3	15	CAWVDGQAGGNTIYF	TGTGCCTGGGTTGACGGTCAGGCGGGTGGAAACACCATATATTTT
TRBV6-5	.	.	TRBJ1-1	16	CASSYFLDRSNTEAFF	TGTGCCAGCAGTTACTTCCTGGACAGATCGAACACTGAAGCTTTCTTT
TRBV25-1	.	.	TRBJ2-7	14	CASSPPGWAGEQYF	TGTGCCAGCAGCCCCCCGGGATGGGCCGGCGAGCAGTACTTC
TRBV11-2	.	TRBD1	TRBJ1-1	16	CASSTPTGAGHTEAFF	TGTGCCAGCAGCACACCGACAGGGGCAGGGCACACTGAAGCTTTCTTT
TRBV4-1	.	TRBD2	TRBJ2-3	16	CASSQGAGGTPDTQYF	TGCGCCAGCAGCCAAGGAGCGGGAGGTACGCCAGATACGCAGTATTTT
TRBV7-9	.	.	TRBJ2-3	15	CASSPMGGSTDTQYF	TGTGCCAGCAGCCCTATGGGGGGATCAACAGATACGCAGTATTTT
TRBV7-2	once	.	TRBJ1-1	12	CASSPPGTGAFF	TGTGCCAGCAGCCCCCCGGGGACTGGGGCTTTCTTT